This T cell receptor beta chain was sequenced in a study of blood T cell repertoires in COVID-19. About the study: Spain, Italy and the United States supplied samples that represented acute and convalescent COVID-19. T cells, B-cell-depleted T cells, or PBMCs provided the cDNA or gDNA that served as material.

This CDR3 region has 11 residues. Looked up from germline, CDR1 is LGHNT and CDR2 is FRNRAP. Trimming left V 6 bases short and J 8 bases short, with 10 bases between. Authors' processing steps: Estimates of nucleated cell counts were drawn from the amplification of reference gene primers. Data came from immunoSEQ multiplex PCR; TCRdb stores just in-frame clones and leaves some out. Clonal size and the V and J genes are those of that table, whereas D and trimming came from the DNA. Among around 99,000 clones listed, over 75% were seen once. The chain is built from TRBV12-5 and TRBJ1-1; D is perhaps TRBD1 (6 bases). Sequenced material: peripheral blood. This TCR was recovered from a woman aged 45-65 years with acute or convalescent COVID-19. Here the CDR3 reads CASGVGQEAFF. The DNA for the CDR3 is TGTGCTAGTGGGGTAGGACAGGAAGCTTTCTTT.